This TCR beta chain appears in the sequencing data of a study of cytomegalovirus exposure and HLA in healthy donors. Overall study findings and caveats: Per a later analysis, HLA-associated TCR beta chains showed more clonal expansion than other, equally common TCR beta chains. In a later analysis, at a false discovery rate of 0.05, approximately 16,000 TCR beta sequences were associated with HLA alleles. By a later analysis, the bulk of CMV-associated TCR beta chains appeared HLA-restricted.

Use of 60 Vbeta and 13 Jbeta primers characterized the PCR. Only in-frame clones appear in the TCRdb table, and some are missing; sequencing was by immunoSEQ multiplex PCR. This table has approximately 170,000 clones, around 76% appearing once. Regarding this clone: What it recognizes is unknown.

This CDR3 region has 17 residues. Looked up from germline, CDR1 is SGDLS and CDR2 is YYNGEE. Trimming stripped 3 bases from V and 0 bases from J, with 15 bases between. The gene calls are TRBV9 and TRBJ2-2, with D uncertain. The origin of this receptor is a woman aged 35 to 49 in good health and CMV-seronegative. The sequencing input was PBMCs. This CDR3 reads CASSARGVIPNTGELFF. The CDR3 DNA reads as TGTGCCAGCAGCGCCCGCGGCGTTATCCCGAACACCGGGGAGCTGTTTTTT.